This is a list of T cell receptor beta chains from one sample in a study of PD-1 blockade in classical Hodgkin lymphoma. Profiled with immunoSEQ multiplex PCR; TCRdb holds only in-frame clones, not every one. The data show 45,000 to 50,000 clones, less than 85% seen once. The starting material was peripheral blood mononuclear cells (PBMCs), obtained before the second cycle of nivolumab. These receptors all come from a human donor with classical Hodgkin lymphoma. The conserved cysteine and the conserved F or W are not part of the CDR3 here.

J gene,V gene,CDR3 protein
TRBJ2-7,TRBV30,AWAPGPSYEQY
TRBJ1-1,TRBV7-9,ASSFGGGTEAF
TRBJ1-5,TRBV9,ASRNQPQH
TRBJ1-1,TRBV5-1,ASSLGNRVSEAF
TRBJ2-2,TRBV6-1,ASSDLISGRGTGELF
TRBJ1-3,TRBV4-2,ASTSEIPDSDFGNTIY
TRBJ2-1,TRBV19,ASSSGSSGYNEQF
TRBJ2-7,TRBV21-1,ASRQNTGDSYEQY
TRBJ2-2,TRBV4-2,ASSQRTSGRIANTGELF
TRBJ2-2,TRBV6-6,ASSYPGTYTGELF
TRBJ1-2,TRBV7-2,ASTLQNGYT
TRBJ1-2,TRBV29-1,SVEDRRAHYNSGYT
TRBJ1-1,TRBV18,ASSLGQATEAF
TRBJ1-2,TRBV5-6,ASSLAEGLDT
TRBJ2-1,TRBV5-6,ASSPIIPYPDSDNEQF
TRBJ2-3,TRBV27,ASSPLQGRGTDTQY
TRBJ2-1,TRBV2,ASSVYGVTYNEQF
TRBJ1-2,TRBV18,ASSPRDSYGYT
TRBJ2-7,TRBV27,ASSPPGGGIYEQY
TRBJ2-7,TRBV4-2,ASRLEAGHSYEQY
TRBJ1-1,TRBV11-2,ASSPGAGTPNTEAF
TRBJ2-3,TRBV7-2,ASSLQYRGGLEDTQY
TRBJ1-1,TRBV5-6,ASSFRGEAF
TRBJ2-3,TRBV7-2,ASSLALRWAGNTDTQY
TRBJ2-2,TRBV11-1,ASRPGTANTGELF
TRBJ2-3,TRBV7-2,ASSPDVGDTQY
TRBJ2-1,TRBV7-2,ASSLELALRRMGYNEQF
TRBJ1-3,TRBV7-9,ASSLLGVSGNTIY
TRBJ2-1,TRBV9,ASSVGLASGGPEQF
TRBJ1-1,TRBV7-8,ASSFGDLTEAF
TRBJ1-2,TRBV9,ASSTTGRSNYGYT
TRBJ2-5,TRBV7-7,ASSPRTAIQETQY
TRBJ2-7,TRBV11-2,ASSLAVRGSYEQY
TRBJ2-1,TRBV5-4,ASSLAQINEQF
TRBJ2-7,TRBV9,ASSVGPDGGHEQY
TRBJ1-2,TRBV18,ASSPLGGQGAGYT
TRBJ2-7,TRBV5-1,ASSRLVAGVSYEQY
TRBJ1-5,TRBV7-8,ASSSGTGRGQPQH
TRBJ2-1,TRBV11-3,ASSLQGDPYNEQF
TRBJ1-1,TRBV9,ASSVGSGASSTEAF
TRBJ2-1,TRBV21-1,ASQRTILDRGNNEQF
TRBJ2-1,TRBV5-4,ASSLWDRGRDEQF
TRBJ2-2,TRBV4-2,ASSQRGAGDFRELF
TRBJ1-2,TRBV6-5,ASRRDPTGPWGYT
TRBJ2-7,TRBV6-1,AILRLAGDEQY
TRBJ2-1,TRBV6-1,ASNRVGNEQF
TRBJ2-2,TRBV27,ASSLTLPGLAGTAGELF
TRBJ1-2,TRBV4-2,ASSQGGTSILGGYT
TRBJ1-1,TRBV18,ASSPVQATNEAF
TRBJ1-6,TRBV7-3,ASSPGRGSGSPLH
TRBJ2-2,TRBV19,ASSMEGGRGTGELF
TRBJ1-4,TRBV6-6,ASSYGRGINEKLF
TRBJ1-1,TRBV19,ASRRDSGGPEAF
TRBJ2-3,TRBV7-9,ASSPTTPDTQY
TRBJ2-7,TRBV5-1,ASSLTGIMGEQY
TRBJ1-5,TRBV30,AWSGDSSNQPQH